These T cell receptor beta chains were read from a single sample in a study of shared clonotypes between healthy human individuals. Produced via immunoSEQ multiplex PCR; TCRdb's table is partial and in-frame only. In the table there are hundreds of thousands of clones, roughly 72% of which are singletons. Sequenced: memory CD4+ T cells sorted from blood. The receptor set was obtained from a woman aged 25 to 39 in good health. Both conserved end residues are part of each CDR3. A D gene is named only where the DNA matches it firmly. Not every row has a clone size; where given, it reads once, few, many or a size class.

d_gene	v_gene	j_gene	abundance	CDR3nt	CDR3aa
TRBD2	TRBV6-6	TRBJ2-7	few	TGTGCCAGCAGCGAACTAGCGGGAAAAGATGGCGAGCAGTACTTC	CASSELAGKDGEQYF
TRBD1	TRBV19	TRBJ1-5	.	TGTGCCAGTAAGGGGGCCCGGCCAAATCAGCCCCAGCATTTT	CASKGARPNQPQHF
.	TRBV5-1	TRBJ2-5	.	TGCGCCAGCAGCTCCGGTGCCCCGAAGGAGACCCAGTACTTC	CASSSGAPKETQYF
.	TRBV5-1	TRBJ1-1	once	TGCGCCAGCAGCTTGGCGCCGAACACTGAAGCTTTCTTT	CASSLAPNTEAFF
TRBD2	TRBV7-9	TRBJ2-1	once	TGTGCCAGCAGACGCCTAGCGGGAGAAGACAATGAGCAGTTCTTC	CASRRLAGEDNEQFF
TRBD1	TRBV6-4	TRBJ1-2	.	TGTGCCAGCAGTGAGACAGGGGAAGGGAGCTACACCTTC	CASSETGEGSYTF
TRBD2	TRBV4-2	TRBJ2-7	.	TGTGCCAGCAGCCAAGGGGGTCTAGCGGGAGGGCGGGCCTACGAGCAGTACTTC	CASSQGGLAGGRAYEQYF
.	TRBV4-1	TRBJ1-1	.	TGCGCCAGCAGCCAATCCCTCTTCTCCAGGACAAGGGCGGTTGAAGCTTTCTTT	CASSQSLFSRTRAVEAFF
.	TRBV5-5	TRBJ1-3	.	TGTGCCAGCAGCTTGGTAGACTTTACCCCGTCTGGAAACACCATATATTTT	CASSLVDFTPSGNTIYF
TRBD1	TRBV12-5	TRBJ2-3	.	TGTGCTAGTGGTCACGGACAGGGCACAGATACGCAGTATTTT	CASGHGQGTDTQYF